The clone carrying this T cell receptor (beta chain) has ten or more counts. Its antigen remains unidentified. The V gene's germline CDR1 is SGDLS and CDR2 YYNGEE. V shed 4 bases and J shed 4 bases, with 15 bases lying between them. CDR3 size: 15 residues. This sample stems from a study of CD8 T cells in ankylosing spondylitis. Study-wide results and limits: A TCR beta motif of fewer than ten highly homologous variants seemed to mark ankylosing spondylitis blood. Significantly higher representation of disease-linked clones was reported for matched ankylosing spondylitis synovial fluid.

Scientists made TCR beta libraries using quantitative 5'-RACE with molecular barcodes. In TCRdb, the 5' RACE reads were re-called with MiXCR into one record per CDR3 protein. The sample has approximately 38,000 distinct CDR3 sequences, less than 3% seen once. The rearrangement joins TRBV9 to TRBJ1-5, with a tentative D call TRBD1 (5 bases). Sequencing was performed on blood, either unsorted or a sorted T cell fraction (not recorded which). The receptor comes from a male donor with ankylosing spondylitis or in good health (not recorded which). The CDR3 bases are TGTGCCAGCAGCCCCAGCCAGGGTAGGAATCAGCCCCAGCATTTT. It codes for CASSPSQGRNQPQHF.